This T cell receptor beta chain was profiled in a study of post-analysis software for immune sequencing data. Study results and limitations: In patients, roughly five TRBV segments were more frequent than in controls, with TRBV5-6, TRBV5-1 and TRBV20-1 among them.

The CDR3 spans 13 residues. Per the germline V gene, CDR1 is LGHDT and CDR2 is YNNKEL (reference sequence). TCR beta libraries were prepared from cDNA with unique molecular identifiers. With roughly 0.9 to 10 million T cells as the source, roughly 0.5 million cDNA molecules resulted. From the PCR reads, TCRdb called clonotypes with MiXCR, one entry per CDR3 protein. The sample lists roughly 540,000 distinct CDR3 sequences, less than 40% occurring once. This clonotype was counted once. Its antigen remains unidentified. This clonotype was sampled from a girl younger than 18 with multiple sclerosis. The V call is TRBV3-1, the J call TRBJ2-5; possible D gene TRBD2, 5 bases. Matching the DNA end better, TRBJ2-1 makes the J call doubtful. The sequenced sample consisted of blood. The CDR3 nucleotides are TGTGCCAGCAGCCAGCTAGCTCAAGAGACCCAGTTCTTC. It codes for CASSQLAQETQFF.